These T cell receptor beta chains were read from a single sample in a study of cytotoxic CD8 clonotypes in ibrutinib-treated CLL. Clones were read by immunoSEQ multiplex PCR, and TCRdb kept only the in-frame ones, dropping some. The sample yields fewer than 200,000 clones, approximately 80% seen once. The sample in question was PBMCs, obtained after 24 months of ibrutinib treatment. All receptors derive from a human donor with chronic lymphocytic leukemia. Each CDR3 is given with its conserved first and last residue. D genes are given only for firm matches. Clone size, where shown, is once, few, many, or a class for clones that have expanded.

CDR3 DNA: TGTGCCTGGAGTCCCGGGACTATCTACTCTGGAAACACCATATATTTT
CDR3 protein: CAWSPGTIYSGNTIYF
D gene: .
J gene: TRBJ1-3
CDR3 length: 16
clone size: .
V gene: TRBV30

CDR3 DNA: TGTGCCAGCAGCCCGGGACTAGCGGGAGGGGTGAACATTCAGTACTTC
CDR3 protein: CASSPGLAGGVNIQYF
D gene: TRBD2
J gene: TRBJ2-4
CDR3 length: 16
clone size: .
V gene: TRBV7-2

CDR3 DNA: TGTGCCAGCTCACCCGTAAAACTCGAGACCCAGTACTTC
CDR3 protein: CASSPVKLETQYF
D gene: .
J gene: TRBJ2-5
CDR3 length: 13
clone size: .
V gene: TRBV18

CDR3 DNA: TGCGCCAGCAGCCAAGAAACCGGGGCTTCCTACGAGCAGTACTTC
CDR3 protein: CASSQETGASYEQYF
D gene: .
J gene: TRBJ2-7
CDR3 length: 15
clone size: .
V gene: TRBV4-3

CDR3 DNA: TGTGCCACTCATCCGGGAGGTGGGAGCACAGATACGCAGTATTTT
CDR3 protein: CATHPGGGSTDTQYF
D gene: TRBD2
J gene: TRBJ2-3
CDR3 length: 15
clone size: once
V gene: TRBV2

CDR3 DNA: TGTGCCAGCAAACAGGGGCCCCGTAACTATGGCTACACCTTC
CDR3 protein: CASKQGPRNYGYTF
D gene: TRBD1
J gene: TRBJ1-2
CDR3 length: 14
clone size: .
V gene: TRBV28

CDR3 DNA: TGTGCCATCAGAGGTAGCGGGGAGCTGTTTTTT
CDR3 protein: CAIRGSGELFF
D gene: .
J gene: TRBJ2-2
CDR3 length: 11
clone size: .
V gene: TRBV10-3

CDR3 DNA: TGTGCCAGCAGTCACCTAAACACTGAAGCTTTCTTT
CDR3 protein: CASSHLNTEAFF
D gene: .
J gene: TRBJ1-1
CDR3 length: 12
clone size: .
V gene: TRBV6-1

CDR3 DNA: TGTGCCAGCAGTTTAAGTAGGGGAGGAGATCAGCCCCAGCATTTT
CDR3 protein: CASSLSRGGDQPQHF
D gene: .
J gene: TRBJ1-5
CDR3 length: 15
clone size: .
V gene: TRBV27

CDR3 DNA: TGTGCCAGCAGGTTTCAGGGCGGCATCAACGAGCAGTACTTC
CDR3 protein: CASRFQGGINEQYF
D gene: .
J gene: TRBJ2-7
CDR3 length: 14
clone size: .
V gene: TRBV28

CDR3 DNA: TGTGCCAGCACAGCGACGTACTACGAGCAGTACTTC
CDR3 protein: CASTATYYEQYF
D gene: .
J gene: TRBJ2-7
CDR3 length: 12
clone size: .
V gene: TRBV6-1

CDR3 DNA: TGTGCCAGCAGCTCGGTACTAGCGACCGGGGAGCTGTTTTTT
CDR3 protein: CASSSVLATGELFF
D gene: TRBD2
J gene: TRBJ2-2
CDR3 length: 14
clone size: once
V gene: TRBV7-2

CDR3 DNA: TGTGCCAGCAGCACTTATGGTCTTGGGAATTCTAACTATGGCTACACCTTC
CDR3 protein: CASSTYGLGNSNYGYTF
D gene: .
J gene: TRBJ1-2
CDR3 length: 17
clone size: once
V gene: TRBV11-3

CDR3 DNA: TGTGCCAGCAGCTTTAGGCCCGAGAACAATGAGCAGTTCTTC
CDR3 protein: CASSFRPENNEQFF
D gene: .
J gene: TRBJ2-1
CDR3 length: 14
clone size: .
V gene: TRBV7-9

CDR3 DNA: TGTGCCAGCAGTGAATGGGGGCAGGGGGACACTGAAGCTTTCTTT
CDR3 protein: CASSEWGQGDTEAFF
D gene: TRBD1
J gene: TRBJ1-1
CDR3 length: 15
clone size: .
V gene: TRBV25-1

CDR3 DNA: TGCAGCGTTGGGGACAGATACTACACTGAAGCTTTCTTT
CDR3 protein: CSVGDRYYTEAFF
D gene: TRBD1
J gene: TRBJ1-1
CDR3 length: 13
clone size: .
V gene: TRBV29-1

CDR3 DNA: TGTGCCAGCAGTTTATTTGGGGCGGGAGAAGAGACCCAGTACTTC
CDR3 protein: CASSLFGAGEETQYF
D gene: TRBD2
J gene: TRBJ2-5
CDR3 length: 15
clone size: few
V gene: TRBV28

CDR3 DNA: TGCGCCAGCAGCCCTTCTCCCACTAGCGGCCCCACAGATACGCAGTATTTT
CDR3 protein: CASSPSPTSGPTDTQYF
D gene: TRBD2
J gene: TRBJ2-3
CDR3 length: 17
clone size: .
V gene: TRBV4-1

CDR3 DNA: TGTGCCAGCAGCTTGGAAGCGGGGTCCTACAATGAGCAGTTCTTC
CDR3 protein: CASSLEAGSYNEQFF
D gene: TRBD2
J gene: TRBJ2-1
CDR3 length: 15
clone size: .
V gene: TRBV5-5

CDR3 DNA: TGTGCCAGCCTGATATCTTCGGGGGGCAGTAGAGCTTTCTTT
CDR3 protein: CASLISSGGSRAFF
D gene: .
J gene: TRBJ1-1
CDR3 length: 14
clone size: .
V gene: TRBV6-1

CDR3 DNA: TGTGCCAGCTCACCAGGGCTACAGGGACTCTCTGGAAACACCATATATTTT
CDR3 protein: CASSPGLQGLSGNTIYF
D gene: .
J gene: TRBJ1-3
CDR3 length: 17
clone size: .
V gene: TRBV18

CDR3 DNA: TGTGCCAGTAAACCCCGGGACTTCACAGATACGCAGTATTTT
CDR3 protein: CASKPRDFTDTQYF
D gene: .
J gene: TRBJ2-3
CDR3 length: 14
clone size: .
V gene: TRBV19

CDR3 DNA: TGTGCCTGGAGGGCGGGAGGTCAGCCCCAGCATTTT
CDR3 protein: CAWRAGGQPQHF
D gene: .
J gene: TRBJ1-5
CDR3 length: 12
clone size: .
V gene: TRBV30

CDR3 DNA: TGTGCCAGCAGTCCAGGGGCGGGGAACACAGATACGCAGTATTTT
CDR3 protein: CASSPGAGNTDTQYF
D gene: .
J gene: TRBJ2-3
CDR3 length: 15
clone size: .
V gene: TRBV6-5

CDR3 DNA: TGTGCCAGCAGCTCCGACTTTGGGGAGACCCAGTACTTC
CDR3 protein: CASSSDFGETQYF
D gene: .
J gene: TRBJ2-5
CDR3 length: 13
clone size: .
V gene: TRBV7-2

CDR3 DNA: TGTGCCAGGATTAACAAGGGGAATGGCTACACCTTC
CDR3 protein: CARINKGNGYTF
D gene: .
J gene: TRBJ1-2
CDR3 length: 12
clone size: .
V gene: TRBV2

CDR3 DNA: TGTGCCAGCAGCTTTGCAGGGGCCGGAACTGAAGCTTTCTTT
CDR3 protein: CASSFAGAGTEAFF
D gene: .
J gene: TRBJ1-1
CDR3 length: 14
clone size: .
V gene: TRBV7-3

CDR3 DNA: TGTGCCAGCAGTGAATCCAGGGGGCGTCTAGATACGCAGTATTTT
CDR3 protein: CASSESRGRLDTQYF
D gene: TRBD1
J gene: TRBJ2-3
CDR3 length: 15
clone size: .
V gene: TRBV6-1

CDR3 DNA: TGCGCCAGCAGCTTGGGAGGTGTAGATACGCAGTATTTT
CDR3 protein: CASSLGGVDTQYF
D gene: .
J gene: TRBJ2-3
CDR3 length: 13
clone size: .
V gene: TRBV5-1

CDR3 DNA: TGTGCCAGCAGCGGGGCATCTAACTATGGCTACACCTTC
CDR3 protein: CASSGASNYGYTF
D gene: .
J gene: TRBJ1-2
CDR3 length: 13
clone size: .
V gene: TRBV2

CDR3 DNA: TGTGCCTGGGATAGGGGGGGGAATGAAAAACTGTTTTTT
CDR3 protein: CAWDRGGNEKLFF
D gene: .
J gene: TRBJ1-4
CDR3 length: 13
clone size: .
V gene: TRBV30

CDR3 DNA: TGTGCCAGCAGATTAACAGGGGTCAGCTCTGGAAACACCATATATTTT
CDR3 protein: CASRLTGVSSGNTIYF
D gene: TRBD1
J gene: TRBJ1-3
CDR3 length: 16
clone size: .
V gene: TRBV7-2

CDR3 DNA: TGTGCCAGCAGCTTACAGGGGGCTGGATCCTACGAGCAGTACTTC
CDR3 protein: CASSLQGAGSYEQYF
D gene: TRBD1
J gene: TRBJ2-7
CDR3 length: 15
clone size: .
V gene: TRBV7-9

CDR3 DNA: TGCGCCAGCAGCTTGGATAGCGGGGGGCCCACAGATACGCAGTATTTT
CDR3 protein: CASSLDSGGPTDTQYF
D gene: TRBD2
J gene: TRBJ2-3
CDR3 length: 16
clone size: .
V gene: TRBV5-1

CDR3 DNA: TGCGCCAGCAGCTCCCGGGACAGGGGGCCGCCCGAATATTTT
CDR3 protein: CASSSRDRGPPEYF
D gene: TRBD1
J gene: TRBJ1-3
CDR3 length: 14
clone size: .
V gene: TRBV5-1

CDR3 DNA: TGTGCCAGCAGGGGGAAACTCTACGAGCAGTACTTC
CDR3 protein: CASRGKLYEQYF
D gene: .
J gene: TRBJ2-7
CDR3 length: 12
clone size: .
V gene: TRBV28

CDR3 DNA: TGTGCCAGCAGCTTAGGGCTAGCGGCCTCCTACGAGCAGTACTTC
CDR3 protein: CASSLGLAASYEQYF
D gene: TRBD2
J gene: TRBJ2-7
CDR3 length: 15
clone size: .
V gene: TRBV5-5

CDR3 DNA: TGTGCCAGCAGCGTAGCGGTAACTGGAAACACCATATATTTT
CDR3 protein: CASSVAVTGNTIYF
D gene: .
J gene: TRBJ1-3
CDR3 length: 14
clone size: .
V gene: TRBV9

CDR3 DNA: TGTGCCAGCAGTTTCAGAGGCAGGGGGTCGTCGAACACTGAAGCTTTCTTT
CDR3 protein: CASSFRGRGSSNTEAFF
D gene: TRBD1
J gene: TRBJ1-1
CDR3 length: 17
clone size: few
V gene: TRBV27

CDR3 DNA: TGTGCCAGCAGCTTAGAGGTGGTTCCCTACGAGCAGTACTTC
CDR3 protein: CASSLEVVPYEQYF
D gene: .
J gene: TRBJ2-7
CDR3 length: 14
clone size: .
V gene: TRBV7-8

CDR3 DNA: TGTGCCAGCAGTTACTCAGGGGCGCTTCGCTACACCTTC
CDR3 protein: CASSYSGALRYTF
D gene: .
J gene: TRBJ1-2
CDR3 length: 13
clone size: few
V gene: TRBV6-5

CDR3 DNA: TGTGCCAGCAGCGTAGGAGTAAACGGGGCCAACGTCCTGACTTTC
CDR3 protein: CASSVGVNGANVLTF
D gene: .
J gene: TRBJ2-6
CDR3 length: 15
clone size: once
V gene: TRBV9

CDR3 DNA: TGTGCCAGCAGCGTAGGGGAGGGATTTGGGGCCAACGTCCTGACTTTC
CDR3 protein: CASSVGEGFGANVLTF
D gene: TRBD2
J gene: TRBJ2-6
CDR3 length: 16
clone size: .
V gene: TRBV9

CDR3 DNA: TGTGCCAGCCGGACTAGCGGGAGGCATGAGCAGTACTTC
CDR3 protein: CASRTSGRHEQYF
D gene: TRBD2
J gene: TRBJ2-7
CDR3 length: 13
clone size: .
V gene: TRBV6-1

CDR3 DNA: TGTGCCAGCAGCCCTGGGTGGGAGGGACAGGGCCACTACGAGCAGTACTTC
CDR3 protein: CASSPGWEGQGHYEQYF
D gene: TRBD1
J gene: TRBJ2-7
CDR3 length: 17
clone size: .
V gene: TRBV7-9

CDR3 DNA: TGTGCCAGCAGTCACGGGACTAGCACAGATACGCAGTATTTT
CDR3 protein: CASSHGTSTDTQYF
D gene: .
J gene: TRBJ2-3
CDR3 length: 14
clone size: .
V gene: TRBV6-5

CDR3 DNA: TGCGCCAGCAGCTTGGACAGGGCTTATCGCGGCGAAAAACTGTTTTTT
CDR3 protein: CASSLDRAYRGEKLFF
D gene: .
J gene: TRBJ1-4
CDR3 length: 16
clone size: .
V gene: TRBV5-1